Shown below are 25 T cell receptor beta chains from a single sample sequenced in a study of T cells in Graves' hyperthyroidism and ophthalmopathy. Researchers took RNA transcripts and amplified the TCR beta CDR3 regions from them. The TCR CDR3 first-round RT-PCR relied on the HTBI primer set. TCRdb fed the multiplex PCR reads into MiXCR, producing one record per CDR3 protein. The sample has 600,000 to 800,000 distinct CDR3 sequences, 30% to 40% seen once. The sequenced sample consisted of blood. Every receptor here comes from a woman aged 40 to 50 with Graves' hyperthyroidism.

J is TRBJ1-5 and V is TRBV7-2; 10 bases match TRBD1. V was pared by 4 bases and J by 9 bases, with 12 bases of the junction left unmatched. CDR1 is SGHTA and CDR2 is FQGNSA in the germline V gene. This CDR3 region has 16 residues. The CDR3 bases are TGTGCCAGCAGCTACCGGGGACAGGGGTATTCTCGGCCCCAGCATTTT. It codes for CASSYRGQGYSRPQHF.

This chain joins TRBV10-3 and TRBJ2-7; 9 bases are shared with TRBD2. With V trimmed by 10 bases and J by 1 base, 8 bases remained unmatched. The germline gives CDR1 ENHRY, CDR2 SYGVKD. The CDR3 sequence is 14 residues long. The CDR3 protein is CASTKRGVSYEQYF. CDR3 nucleotides: TGTGCCAGCACCAAGCGGGGGGTATCCTACGAGCAGTACTTC.

This clonotype was found a few times. This rearrangement joins TRBV11-2 to TRBJ1-6; TRBD1 matches 8 bases. CDR3 length: 15 residues. V was clipped by 6 bases and J by 5 bases; unmatched bases: 6. CDR1 is SGHAT and CDR2 is FQNNGV in the germline V gene. The CDR3 is CASSAQGADNSPLHF. The CDR3 region has the DNA TGTGCCAGCAGTGCGCAGGGGGCGGATAATTCACCCCTCCACTTT. The full variable domain, with the rest looked up from reference TRBV11-2 and TRBJ1-6, is EAGVAQSPRYKIIEKRQSVAFWCNPISGHATLYWYQQILGQGPKLLIQFQNNGVVDDSQLPKDRFSAERLKGVDSTLKIQPAKLEDSAVYLCASSAQGADNSPLHFGNGTRLTVT.

This chain uses TRBV7-9 with TRBJ1-1; 9 bases line up with TRBD1. After removal of 7 bases from V and 5 bases from J, the junction contained 14 bases not matched to a gene. Germline V CDR1 and CDR2: SEHNR, FQNEAQ (reference sequence). CDR3 length: 16 residues. CDR3 region: CASTYNRGTGSTEAFF. The CDR3 DNA reads as TGTGCCAGCACCTACAACAGGGGGACAGGGTCGACTGAAGCTTTCTTT.

In the case of this clonotype: A read error may explain this, as a much larger clone is one base away. The gene calls are TRBV7-8 and TRBJ1-2; the match to TRBD1 covers 8 bases. Looked up from germline, CDR1 is SGHVS and CDR2 is FQNEAQ. The CDR3 covers 15 residues. The CDR3 DNA sequence: TGTGCCAGCAGCTTAAGACAGGGGCGAAACTATGACTACACCTTC. It translates to CASSLRQGRNYDYTF. Combining the CDR3 with reference TRBV7-8 and TRBJ1-2 gives the whole variable domain GAGVSQSPRYKVAKRGQDVALRCDPISGHVSLFWYQQALGQGPEFLTYFQNEAQLDKSGLPSDRFFAERPEGSVSTLKIQRTQQEDSAVYLCASSLRQGRNYDYTFGSGTRLTVV.

This clonotype was observed a few times. This chain connects TRBV27 to TRBJ2-6; TRBD1 matches 8 bases. CDR3 size: 16 residues. The germline gives CDR1 MNHEY, CDR2 SMNVEV (reference sequence). V trimming: 5 bases; J trimming: 4 bases; junction bases outside the gene matches: 7. The chain's CDR3 is CASSRTGLLGANVLTF. The CDR3 DNA sequence: TGTGCCAGCAGTCGGACAGGGTTATTAGGGGCCAACGTCCTGACTTTC.

The chain links TRBV4-2 to TRBJ2-2; D tentatively reads TRBD1 or TRBD2 (6 bases each). The CDR3 runs to 18 residues. CDR1 is LGHNA and CDR2 is YNFKEQ in the germline V gene. The ends were cut back, 4 bases at V and 3 bases at J, with 21 bases in the middle. CDR3 sequence (DNA): TGTGCCAGCAGCCTAGATGATAGTTGGGGGGCGCACACCGGGGAGCTGTTTTTT. Translation: CASSLDDSWGAHTGELFF.

In this sample, this clonotype turned up many times. The chain recombines TRBV2 with TRBJ1-5; D unresolved. The CDR3 consists of 15 residues. Trimming removed 4 bases at V and 0 bases at J, with 10 bases between. Germline V lookup: CDR1 SNHLY, CDR2 FYNNEI. The DNA for the CDR3 is TGTGCCAGCAGTGCCTGGGGAATTAGCAATCAGCCCCAGCATTTT. It codes for CASSAWGISNQPQHF. Filled out from reference TRBV2 and TRBJ1-5, the complete variable domain reads EPEVTQTPSHQVTQMGQEVILRCVPISNHLYFYWYRQILGQKVEFLVSFYNNEISEKSEIFDDQFSVERPDGSNFTLKIRSTKLEDSAMYFCASSAWGISNQPQHFGDGTRLSIL.

This clonotype was observed at least ten times. The V gene is TRBV29-1, the J gene TRBJ1-5; 9 positions match TRBD1. Per the germline V gene, CDR1 is SQVTM and CDR2 is ANQGSEA. Trimming removed 5 bases from V and 7 bases from J; junction bases left unmatched: 12. The CDR3 has 15 residues. CDR3 in DNA: TGCAGCGTTTGGCTGGGACAGGGAGGTATACAGCCCCAGCATTTT. Translation gives CSVWLGQGGIQPQHF.

This clonotype was seen more than once but under ten times. The chain joins TRBV11-2 to TRBJ2-2; no clear D gene. Trimming took off 5 bases at V and 7 bases at J, with 17 bases between the two ends. Germline CDR1 is SGHAT and CDR2 is FQNNGV. The CDR3 spans 15 residues. The CDR3 region has the DNA TGTGCCAGCAGCCCTCGAGCAGTCATCGGCGGGGAGCTGTTTTTT. It is translated as CASSPRAVIGGELFF.

There are many counts of this clonotype. The chain combines TRBV7-2 with TRBJ2-5, with 7 bases lining up with TRBD1. With 5 bases clipped from V and 1 base from J, the junction kept 7 bases outside the gene matches. The germline CDR1 and CDR2 sequences are SGHTA and FQGNSA. The CDR3 consists of 15 residues. The CDR3 DNA reads TGTGCCAGCAGCCCCTTATACAGGGGCCAAGAGACCCAGTACTTC. Translation: CASSPLYRGQETQYF.

A word on this clonotype: The junction shows a germline mismatch at one end, possibly a read error. The chain joins TRBV5-1 to TRBJ1-2; unclear D gene. CDR1 and CDR2 (germline): SGHRS, YFSETQ. This CDR3 has 13 residues. The CDR3 coding sequence is TGCGCCAGCAGCATCCCCCCCTGGACCGGCTATACCTTC. Amino acids: CASSIPPWTGYTF. The whole variable domain, filled in from reference TRBV5-1 and TRBJ1-2, reads KAGVTQTPRYLIKTRGQQVTLSCSPISGHRSVSWYQQTPGQGLQFLFEYFSETQRNKGNFPGRFSGRQFSNSRSEMNVSTLELGDSALYLCASSIPPWTGYTFGSGTRLTVV.

The rearrangement joins TRBV7-2 to TRBJ2-5, with TRBD2 matching 8 bases. The length of the CDR3 is 15 residues. V was pared by 5 bases and J by 2 bases, with 7 bases of the junction left unmatched. Germline assignment: CDR1 SGHTA and CDR2 FQGNSA. The CDR3 reads CASSQGSSGQETQYF. As DNA, the CDR3 is TGTGCCAGCAGCCAAGGGTCTAGCGGGCAAGAGACCCAGTACTTC.

The chain uses TRBV3-1 and TRBJ2-7, with D unresolved. The germline V gene encodes CDR1 LGHDT and CDR2 YNNKEL (reference sequence). The V end was cut by 3 bases, the J end by 5 bases, with 5 bases between. This CDR3 spans 11 amino acids. In DNA, the CDR3 is TGTGCCAGCAGCCATGTGCACGAGCAGTACTTC. Its protein product is CASSHVHEQYF.

Many counts were recorded for this clonotype. The chain carries TRBV20-1 and TRBJ2-5, with D hard to call. The CDR3 is 14 residues long. CDR1 DFQATT and CDR2 SNEGSKA come from the germline V gene (reference sequence). V dropped 1 base and J dropped 0 bases, with 9 bases sitting between them. CDR3 sequence (DNA): TGCAGTGCTAGAGTCTTGGGCGACCAAGAGACCCAGTACTTC. Protein: CSARVLGDQETQYF.

This clonotype was detected many times. The chain couples TRBV19 to TRBJ2-7; 12 nucleotides align to TRBD2. V trimming: 9 bases; J trimming: 2 bases; junction bases outside the gene matches: 2. The CDR3 length is 13 residues. Looked up from germline, CDR1 is LNHDA and CDR2 is SQIVND (reference sequence). CDR3: CASGTSGPYEQYF. CDR3 in DNA: TGTGCCAGCGGGACTAGCGGGCCCTACGAGCAGTACTTC.

The chain joins TRBV12-3 or TRBV12-4 to TRBJ1-4; D is perhaps TRBD1 (6 bases). Trimming cost V 6 bases and J 5 bases, with 22 bases left between them. The CDR3 loop spans 17 amino acids. The CDR3 protein is CASSSVGGPRGNEKLFF. The CDR3 region has the DNA TGTGCCAGCAGCTCGGTTGGGGGGCCGAGGGGAAATGAAAAACTGTTTTTT.

J is TRBJ2-7 and V is TRBV10-3, with TRBD2 identical over 8 bases. V was clipped by 10 bases and J by 2 bases; unmatched bases: 16. CDR3 length: 16 residues. Germline values: CDR1 ENHRY, CDR2 SYGVKD. For the CDR3, the DNA is TGTGCCACCCGACCAGCGGGAGCGTATAGCGCCTACGAGCAGTACTTC. Protein: CATRPAGAYSAYEQYF.

This clonotype was found many times. This chain connects TRBV20-1 to TRBJ2-7; D unclear. The CDR3 extends over 14 amino acids. V was pared by 6 bases and J by 2 bases, with 17 bases between. Looked up from germline, CDR1 is DFQATT and CDR2 is SNEGSKA (reference sequence). In DNA, the CDR3 is TGCAGTGCGAGGCTGGACCTCAGACCCTACGAGCAGTACTTC. Translated, it gives CSARLDLRPYEQYF.

V gene TRBV10-1 combines with J gene TRBJ2-1, with unresolved D. The CDR3 is made up of 13 amino acids. The germline V and J ends were trimmed by 5 bases and 5 bases, with 10 bases remaining between them. Germline CDR1 and CDR2: WNHNN and SYGVQD (reference sequence). CDR3 nucleotides: TGCGCCAGCAGTCACGGGCTGAACAATGAGCAGTTCTTC. It codes for CASSHGLNNEQFF.

In the case of this clonotype: A much larger clone is a single base away; this may be a read error. This chain uses TRBV10-3 with TRBJ2-2, with D tentatively TRBD2 (5 bases). Germline V CDR1 and CDR2: ENHRY, SYGVKD. This CDR3 spans 16 amino acids. The CDR3 region has the DNA TGTGCCGTCTCCAGGAAGGCAGAAGTGAACACCGGGGAGCTGCTTTTT. Translation gives CAVSRKAEVNTGELLF.

This clonotype was seen a handful of times. The chain links TRBV4-3 to TRBJ1-2, with D perhaps TRBD1 (5 bases). The CDR3 is made up of 14 amino acids. V was trimmed by 0 bases and J by 8 bases, leaving 13 bases between them. Germline V gene sequence: CDR1 LGHNA, CDR2 YSLEER. The CDR3 DNA follows: TGCGCCAGCAGCCAAGATGAGAGGGGAGGCGGCTACACCTTC. The encoded protein is CASSQDERGGGYTF.

Many counts were recorded for this clonotype. The chain carries TRBV9 and TRBJ1-5, with D possibly being TRBD1 (5 bases). The V end was cut by 0 bases, the J end by 2 bases, with 9 bases between. The CDR3 sequence is 15 residues long. Germline V gene data show CDR1 as SGDLS and CDR2 as YYNGEE. CDR3 in DNA: TGTGCCAGCAGCGTAGGAGCAGGGCGCAATCAGCCCCAGCATTTT. Translated: CASSVGAGRNQPQHF. Combining the CDR3 with reference TRBV9 and TRBJ1-5 gives the whole variable domain DSGVTQTPKHLITATGQRVTLRCSPRSGDLSVYWYQQSLDQGLQFLIQYYNGEERAKGNILERFSAQQFPDLHSELNLSSLELGDSALYFCASSVGAGRNQPQHFGDGTRLSIL.

The chain links TRBV7-9 to TRBJ2-7, with D perhaps TRBD2 (5 bases). CDR3 length: 13 residues. Trimming removed 5 bases from V and 7 bases from J, with 15 bases in between. Per the germline V gene, CDR1 is SEHNR and CDR2 is FQNEAQ (reference sequence). CDR3 bases: TGTGCCAGCAGCGGACGGGAATTCAATGAGCAGTACTTC. Its translation is CASSGREFNEQYF.

For this clonotype: This sequence may be a read error, since a much larger clone differs from it by one base. This chain uses TRBV9 with TRBJ1-2, with a tentative D call TRBD1 (5 bases). The CDR3 totals 14 residues. Germline CDR1 reads SGDLS; CDR2 reads YYNGEE. CDR3 in DNA: TGTGCCAGCAGCGTATCGGACATTGGCTATGGCTGCACCTTC. Protein product: CASSVSDIGYGCTF.